This T cell receptor beta chain was documented in a study of post-analysis software for immune sequencing data. Looking at the study overall: As for disease course, relapsing-remitting, secondary progressive and progressive-relapsing multiple sclerosis were all included.

This clonotype has more than one count but fewer than ten. What it binds is not known. Per the germline V gene, CDR1 is LGHDT and CDR2 is YNNKEL (reference sequence). The ends were cut back, 4 bases at V and 5 bases at J, with 11 bases in the middle. The CDR3 spans 13 residues. Broader study findings: Strong co-clustering by F measure was seen for same-batch samples. TRBV5-6, TRBV5-1 and TRBV20-1 were among roughly 5 TRBV segments more frequent in patients than controls. Multiple sclerosis was associated with a significant reduction in normalized Chao1 diversity relative to controls.

Unique molecular identifiers were present in the TCR beta cDNA libraries. The authors obtained some 500,000 cDNA molecules from roughly 1.1 to 9.2 million T cells. TCRdb itself ran the PCR reads through MiXCR, one entry per CDR3 protein. The sample shows roughly 570,000 distinct CDR3 sequences, 30% to 40% of them seen only once. Input material: blood. The clonotype originates from a girl aged 2 to 17 with multiple sclerosis. The chain links TRBV3-1 to TRBJ2-5, with no clear D. CDR3 protein: CASSPLDRETQYF. CDR3 in DNA: TGTGCCAGCAGCCCCCTCGATCGGGAGACCCAGTACTTC.